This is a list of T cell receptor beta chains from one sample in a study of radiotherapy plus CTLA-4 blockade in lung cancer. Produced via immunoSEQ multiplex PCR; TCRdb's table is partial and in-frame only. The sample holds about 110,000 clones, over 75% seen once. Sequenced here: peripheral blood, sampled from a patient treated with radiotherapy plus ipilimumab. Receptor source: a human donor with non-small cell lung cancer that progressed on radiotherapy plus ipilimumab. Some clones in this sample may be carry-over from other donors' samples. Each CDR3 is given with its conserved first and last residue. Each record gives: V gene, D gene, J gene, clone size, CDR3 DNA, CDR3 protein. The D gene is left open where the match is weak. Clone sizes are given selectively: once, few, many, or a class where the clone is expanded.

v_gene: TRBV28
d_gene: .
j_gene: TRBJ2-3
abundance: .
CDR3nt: TGTGCCAGCACTACGGGGGGCGGATCTGATACGCAGTATTTT
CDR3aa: CASTTGGGSDTQYF

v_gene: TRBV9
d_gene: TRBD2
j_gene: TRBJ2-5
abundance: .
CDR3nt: TGTGCCAGCAGCGGCCCTAGCGGAGAGACCCAGTACTTC
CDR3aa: CASSGPSGETQYF

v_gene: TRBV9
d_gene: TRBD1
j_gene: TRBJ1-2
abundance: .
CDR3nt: TGTGCCAGCAGCGGATTAGACAGGGAGACTATCTATGGCTACACCTTC
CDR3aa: CASSGLDRETIYGYTF

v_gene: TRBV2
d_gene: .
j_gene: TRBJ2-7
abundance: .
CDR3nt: TGTGCCAGCAGTGAAGGTGTCGCTAGCTCCTACGAGCAGTACTTC
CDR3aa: CASSEGVASSYEQYF

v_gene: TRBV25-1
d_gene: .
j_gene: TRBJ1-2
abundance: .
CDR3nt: TGTGCCAGCAGTGTCACAGCTAACTATGGCTACACCTTC
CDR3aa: CASSVTANYGYTF

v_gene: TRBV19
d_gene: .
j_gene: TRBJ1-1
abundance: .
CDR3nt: TGTGCCAGTAGAACGGACATCAGGGCCTACACTGAAGCTTTCTTT
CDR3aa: CASRTDIRAYTEAFF

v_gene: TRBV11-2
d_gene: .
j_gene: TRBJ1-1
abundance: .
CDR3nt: TGTGCCAGCAGCTTATTCATGAACACTGAAGCTTTCTTT
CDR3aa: CASSLFMNTEAFF

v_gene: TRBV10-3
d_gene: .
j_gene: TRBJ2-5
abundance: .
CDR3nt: TGTGCCATCAAAATTCGGGCAGGTCCCCAAGAGACCCAGTACTTC
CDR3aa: CAIKIRAGPQETQYF

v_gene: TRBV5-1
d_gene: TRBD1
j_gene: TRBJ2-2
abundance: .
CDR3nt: TGCGCCAGCAGCTTAAGCCAGGGGGTCGTGGCCGGGGAGCTGTTTTTT
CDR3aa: CASSLSQGVVAGELFF

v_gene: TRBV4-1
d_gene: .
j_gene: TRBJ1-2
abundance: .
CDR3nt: TGCGCCAGCAGCCACCAGGGAGTTACTAACTATGGCTACACCTTC
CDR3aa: CASSHQGVTNYGYTF

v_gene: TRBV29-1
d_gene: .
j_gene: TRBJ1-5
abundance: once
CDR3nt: TGCAGCGTTGTGGGGATGCCTCGAGGTGGGGCGAATCAGCCCCAGCATTTT
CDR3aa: CSVVGMPRGGANQPQHF

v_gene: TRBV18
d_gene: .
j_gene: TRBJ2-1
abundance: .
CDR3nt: TGTGCCAGCTCACCAGGCAGGGAGTCCTACAATGAGCAGTTCTTC
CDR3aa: CASSPGRESYNEQFF

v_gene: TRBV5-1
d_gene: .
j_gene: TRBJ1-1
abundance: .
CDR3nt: TGCGCCAGCAGGCCTACAGGTGGGGCTGCTGAAGCTTTCTTT
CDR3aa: CASRPTGGAAEAFF

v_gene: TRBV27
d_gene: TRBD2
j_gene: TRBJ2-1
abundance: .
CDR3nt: TGTGCCAGCAGTTTAACTAGCGGGGATTTCTACAATGAGCAGTTCTTC
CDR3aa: CASSLTSGDFYNEQFF

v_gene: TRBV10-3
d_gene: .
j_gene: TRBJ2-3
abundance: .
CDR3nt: TGTGCCATCAGTGTTCAAACAGATACGCAGTATTTT
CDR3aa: CAISVQTDTQYF

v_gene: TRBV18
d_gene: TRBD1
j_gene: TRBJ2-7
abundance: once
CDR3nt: TGTGCCAGCTCCTCGACAGGGGGCGGCGAGCAGTACTTC
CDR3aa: CASSSTGGGEQYF

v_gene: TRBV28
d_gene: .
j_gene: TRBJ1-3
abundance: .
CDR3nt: TGTGCCAGCAGTTTAAGCAGGGCCGGAAACACCATATATTTT
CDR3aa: CASSLSRAGNTIYF

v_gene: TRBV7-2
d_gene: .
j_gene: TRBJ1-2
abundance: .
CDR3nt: TGTGCCAGCAGCTTAGGGCCCACACGGGACTACGGCTACACCTTC
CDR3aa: CASSLGPTRDYGYTF

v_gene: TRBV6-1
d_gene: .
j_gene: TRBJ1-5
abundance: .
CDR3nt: TGTGCCAGCAGTTATAATTGGGAGCAGCCCCAGCATTTT
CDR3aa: CASSYNWEQPQHF

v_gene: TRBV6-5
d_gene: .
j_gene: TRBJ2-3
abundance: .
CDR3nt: TGTGCCAGTCAGGACAGTTCAGATACGCAGTATTTT
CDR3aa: CASQDSSDTQYF

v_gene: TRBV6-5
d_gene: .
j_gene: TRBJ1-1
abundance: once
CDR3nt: TGTGCCAGCAGTCGGGTGGGGAGAGCCTTCTTT
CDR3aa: CASSRVGRAFF

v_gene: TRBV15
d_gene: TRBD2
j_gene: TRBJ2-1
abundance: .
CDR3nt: TGTGCCACCAGCAGAGATCGATCTGCTGGAGCGGGGACTTCCTACAATGAGCAGTTCTTC
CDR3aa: CATSRDRSAGAGTSYNEQFF

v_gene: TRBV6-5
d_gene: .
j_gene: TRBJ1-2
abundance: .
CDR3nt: TGTGCCAGCACCCCCGGGAGCAACTATGGCTACACCTTC
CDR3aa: CASTPGSNYGYTF

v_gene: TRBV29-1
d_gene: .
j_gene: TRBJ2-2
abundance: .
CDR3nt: TGCAGCCGGGGCCTGGCCACCGGGGAGCTGTTTTTT
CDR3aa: CSRGLATGELFF

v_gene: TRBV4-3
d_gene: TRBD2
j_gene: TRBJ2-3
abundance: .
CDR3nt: TGCGCCAGCAGCCAAGGGAGACTAGCGGGGGTCGAGGCAGATACGCAGTATTTT
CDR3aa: CASSQGRLAGVEADTQYF

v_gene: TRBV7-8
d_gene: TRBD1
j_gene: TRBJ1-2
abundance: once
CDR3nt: TGTGCCAGCAGCCCCTGGACAGGGGATTATGGCTACACCTTC
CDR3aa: CASSPWTGDYGYTF

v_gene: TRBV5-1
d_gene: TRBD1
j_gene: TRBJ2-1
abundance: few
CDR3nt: TGCGCCAGCAGCCAGGGACAGGGGCCCAACAATGAGCAGTTCTTC
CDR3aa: CASSQGQGPNNEQFF

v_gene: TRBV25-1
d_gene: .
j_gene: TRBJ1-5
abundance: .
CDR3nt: TGTGCCAGCAGTGATTTCACCAGTAATCAGCCCCAGCATTTT
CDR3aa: CASSDFTSNQPQHF

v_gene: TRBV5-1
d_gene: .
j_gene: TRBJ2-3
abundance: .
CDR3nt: TGCGCCAGCAGCGATACACGAAGCACAGATACGCAGTATTTT
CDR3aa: CASSDTRSTDTQYF

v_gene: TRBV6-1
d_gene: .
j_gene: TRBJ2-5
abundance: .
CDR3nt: TGTGCCAGCACCTATTGGACAGACCAAGAGACCCAGTACTTC
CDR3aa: CASTYWTDQETQYF

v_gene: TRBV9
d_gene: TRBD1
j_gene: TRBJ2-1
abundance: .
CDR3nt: TGTGCCAGCAGCGTGGGACAGCCTGTGTATGAGCAGTTCTTC
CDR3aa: CASSVGQPVYEQFF

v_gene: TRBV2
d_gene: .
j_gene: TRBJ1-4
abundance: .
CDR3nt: TGTGCCAGCAGTTCGTCAGGACACAGGGAAAAACTGTTTTTT
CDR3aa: CASSSSGHREKLFF

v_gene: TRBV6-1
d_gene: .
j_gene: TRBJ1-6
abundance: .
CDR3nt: TGTACCAGCAGTGAAGACGATCCGGTATATTCACCCCTCCACTTT
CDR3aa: CTSSEDDPVYSPLHF

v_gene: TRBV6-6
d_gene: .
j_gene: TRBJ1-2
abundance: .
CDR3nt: TGTGCCAGCAGTAAGCATACAGTTAACTATGGCTACACCTTC
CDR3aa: CASSKHTVNYGYTF

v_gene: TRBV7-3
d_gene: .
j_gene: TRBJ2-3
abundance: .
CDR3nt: TGTGCCAGCAGCTTCTCCGGGACACCAGATACGCAGTATTTT
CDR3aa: CASSFSGTPDTQYF

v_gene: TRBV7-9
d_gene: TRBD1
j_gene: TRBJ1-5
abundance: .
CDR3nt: TGTGCCAGCAGCCTACAGGGGGCCGGCAATCAGCCCCAGCATTTT
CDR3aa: CASSLQGAGNQPQHF

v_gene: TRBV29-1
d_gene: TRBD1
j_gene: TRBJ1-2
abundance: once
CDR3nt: TGCAGCGTGGCGGACGGACAGGACGGGTGGGGCAACTATGGCTACACCTTC
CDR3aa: CSVADGQDGWGNYGYTF

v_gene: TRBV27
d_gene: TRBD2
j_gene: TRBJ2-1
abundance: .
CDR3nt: TGTGCCAGCAGTGCCGGGGGGTACAATGAGCAGTTCTTC
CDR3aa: CASSAGGYNEQFF

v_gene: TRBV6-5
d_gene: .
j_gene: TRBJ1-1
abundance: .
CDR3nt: TGTGCCAGCAGTTACTCTCTCGGGGCAGTAAGGACTGAAGCTTTCTTT
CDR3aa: CASSYSLGAVRTEAFF

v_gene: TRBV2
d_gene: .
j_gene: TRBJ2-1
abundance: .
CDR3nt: TGTGCCCGCGAGAGGATCCTGTGGGACAATGAGCAGTTCTTC
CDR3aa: CARERILWDNEQFF

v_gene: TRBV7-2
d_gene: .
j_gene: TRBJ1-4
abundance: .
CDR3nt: TGTGCCAGCAGCTTAGGAGGGCTGATTAATGAAAAACTGTTTTTT
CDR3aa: CASSLGGLINEKLFF

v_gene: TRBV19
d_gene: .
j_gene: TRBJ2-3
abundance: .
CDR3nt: TGTGCCAGTACCCCGGGGGCGGTGACAGATACGCAGTATTTT
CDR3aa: CASTPGAVTDTQYF

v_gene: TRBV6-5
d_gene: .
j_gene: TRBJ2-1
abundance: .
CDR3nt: TGTGCCAGCAGTTACTCTCCGGGGATTGAGCAGTTCTTC
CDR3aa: CASSYSPGIEQFF

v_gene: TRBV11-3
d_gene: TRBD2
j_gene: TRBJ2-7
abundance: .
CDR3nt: TGTGCCAGCAGCCCGGGGGGGAATCGGGCTATACTCGAGCAGTACTTC
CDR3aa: CASSPGGNRAILEQYF

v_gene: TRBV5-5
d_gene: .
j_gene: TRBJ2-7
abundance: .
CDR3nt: TGTGCCAGCAGCTTGGCCGGGACCCACTACTACGAGCAGTACTTC
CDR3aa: CASSLAGTHYYEQYF

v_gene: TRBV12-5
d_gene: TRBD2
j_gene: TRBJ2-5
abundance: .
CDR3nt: TGTGCTAGTGGCGCGGGCGGGGGTCACCAAGAGACCCAGTACTTC
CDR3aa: CASGAGGGHQETQYF

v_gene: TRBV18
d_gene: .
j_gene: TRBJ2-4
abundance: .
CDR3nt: TGTGCCAGCTCACCCGGACTAATGGAGGACATTCAGTACTTC
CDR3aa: CASSPGLMEDIQYF

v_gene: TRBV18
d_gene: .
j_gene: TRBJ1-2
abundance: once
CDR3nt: TGTGCCAGCTCACCACAATGGCAGTGGACCGATGGCTACACCTTC
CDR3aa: CASSPQWQWTDGYTF